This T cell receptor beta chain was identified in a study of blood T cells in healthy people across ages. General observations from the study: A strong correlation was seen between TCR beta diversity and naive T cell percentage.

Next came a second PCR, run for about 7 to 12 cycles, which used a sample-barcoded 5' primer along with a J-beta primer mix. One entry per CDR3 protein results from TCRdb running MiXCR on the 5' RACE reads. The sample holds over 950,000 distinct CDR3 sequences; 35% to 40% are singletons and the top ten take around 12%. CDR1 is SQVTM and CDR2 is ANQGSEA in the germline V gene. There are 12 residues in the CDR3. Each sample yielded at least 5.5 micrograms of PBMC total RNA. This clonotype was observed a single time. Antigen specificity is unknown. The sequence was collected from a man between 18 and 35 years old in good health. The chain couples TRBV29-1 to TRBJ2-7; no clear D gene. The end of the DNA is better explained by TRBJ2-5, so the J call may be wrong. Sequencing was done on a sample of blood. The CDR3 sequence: CSATVGSETQYF. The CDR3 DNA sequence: TGCAGCGCCACAGTAGGGTCAGAGACCCAGTACTTC.